The T cell receptor beta chain under discussion was sequenced for a study of blood T cell repertoires in COVID-19. On the study more broadly: COVID-19 samples from acute and convalescent phases originated in the United States, Italy and Spain. T cells, B-cell-depleted T cells, or PBMCs supplied cDNA or gDNA.

Original analysis: By means of reference gene primer amplification, nucleated cell counts were estimated. Some clones are missing from TCRdb's copy, which holds only in-frame ones; the method was immunoSEQ multiplex PCR. V and J calls and clone size come straight from that table; D and trimming were deduced from the DNA. The sample contains around 200,000 clones, around 80% of which appear only once. CDR3 length equals 13 residues. V was shortened by 2 bases and J by 5 bases, with 6 bases between the two germline ends. Germline assignment: CDR1 LNHDA and CDR2 SQIVND (reference sequence). Sequences were obtained from peripheral blood. The V and J genes are TRBV19 and TRBJ1-4; D is unresolved. The origin of this receptor is a woman aged 80 or over with active or convalescent COVID-19. The CDR3 DNA reads as TGTGCCAGTAGTATAATGTTAAATGAAAAACTGTTTTTT. It yields the protein CASSIMLNEKLFF.